This TCR beta chain was documented in a study of cytomegalovirus exposure and HLA in healthy donors. This PCR relied on a set of 60 Vbeta primers and 13 Jbeta primers. Method: immunoSEQ multiplex PCR; TCRdb's copy keeps in-frame clones and lacks some. The sample has around 150,000 clones, around 80% seen once; the top ten hold roughly 9%. Germline CDR1 reads MGHRA; CDR2 reads YSYEKL. Trimming at V came to 4 bases and at J to 2 bases, leaving 1 base not matched to a gene. The CDR3 length is 13 residues. What was sequenced was PBMCs. The receptor was derived from a man in his late teens or twenties in good health and CMV-seropositive. The chain links TRBV4-1 to TRBJ2-5, with 7 bases that match TRBD2. The CDR3 DNA sequence: TGCGCCAGCAGCCCACTAGCGCAAGAGACCCAGTACTTC. Its protein is CASSPLAQETQYF.